The rows below give T cell receptor beta chains drawn from one sample of a study of blood T cell repertoires in COVID-19. The table came from immunoSEQ multiplex PCR; TCRdb's copy has only in-frame clones and leaves some out. The sample yields around 35,000 clones, 89% seen once. Sequencing was performed on peripheral blood. These receptors came from a human donor in a cohort sampled during active COVID-19. CDR3s include the opening cysteine and the closing phenylalanine or tryptophan. Where a row states a size, it is once, few, many or the class of an expanded clone; other rows omit it.

cdr3_aa: CASRATLYEQYF
clone_size: NA
j_call: TRBJ2-7
v_call: TRBV2

cdr3_aa: CASSAGLAGGISTDTQYF
clone_size: once
j_call: TRBJ2-3
v_call: TRBV9

cdr3_aa: CASSPGVVVASQETQYF
clone_size: NA
j_call: TRBJ2-5
v_call: TRBV7-2

cdr3_aa: CASSLDRGAEAFF
clone_size: NA
j_call: TRBJ1-1
v_call: TRBV5-1

cdr3_aa: CASSWEQGVGYGYTF
clone_size: NA
j_call: TRBJ1-2
v_call: TRBV6-6

cdr3_aa: CASNSGDTEAFF
clone_size: NA
j_call: TRBJ1-1
v_call: TRBV28

cdr3_aa: CASSSGTGLYEQYF
clone_size: NA
j_call: TRBJ2-7
v_call: TRBV5-6

cdr3_aa: CAWSDRTYEQYF
clone_size: NA
j_call: TRBJ2-7
v_call: TRBV30

cdr3_aa: CASSSTGIGEQFF
clone_size: NA
j_call: TRBJ2-1
v_call: TRBV5-4

cdr3_aa: CASSLGWDTNYEQYF
clone_size: NA
j_call: TRBJ2-7
v_call: TRBV11-2

cdr3_aa: CASSLRTGLTYEQYF
clone_size: NA
j_call: TRBJ2-7
v_call: TRBV5-1